The 10 T cell receptor beta chains below come from one sample, sequenced in a study of blood T cell repertoires in COVID-19 (dated by TCRdb to about 2020). Library preparation was by the immunoSEQ multiplex PCR assay. TCRdb took this table from immuneACCESS and kept in-frame rearrangements with V and J called. Such tables lack part of the clones; where checked against another copy, unresolved V genes explain under half of the gap, and the rest is unexplained. The sample table records some 220,000 clones; more than 75% of these occur just once. The ten biggest clones cover about 5% of the sample. What was sequenced was peripheral blood. These receptors were collected from a woman in her seventies with COVID-19, enrolled during active disease.

This chain uses TRBV28 with TRBJ1-6, with D unclear. Trimming pared 1 base from V and 8 bases from J, leaving 15 bases between. Germline V lookup: CDR1 MDHEN, CDR2 SYDVKM. The CDR3 length is 16 residues. For the CDR3, the DNA is TGTGCCAGCAGTTTATCCGGGGTCCCCGGGGATTCACCCCTCCACTTT. This encodes CASSLSGVPGDSPLHF.

J is TRBJ1-1 and V is TRBV19, with a tentative D call TRBD1 (6 bases). This CDR3 is built from 12 residues. Germline CDR1 is LNHDA and CDR2 is SQIVND (reference sequence). V lost 8 bases to trimming and J lost 5 bases, with 12 bases between them. CDR3 in DNA: TGTGCCAGTCGTCCCAGGGGAACTGAAGCTTTCTTT. This translates into CASRPRGTEAFF. Variable domain in full (rest from reference TRBV19 and TRBJ1-1): DGGITQSPKYLFRKEGQNVTLSCEQNLNHDAMYWYRQDPGQGLRLIYYSQIVNDFQKGDIAEGYSVSREKKESFPLTVTSAQKNPTAFYLCASRPRGTEAFFGQGTRLTVV.

The CDR3 nucleotides are TGTGCCAGCAGTGACAGGGTGGGGAGGGGTGAGCAGTTCTTC. Encoded protein: CASSDRVGRGEQFF. The V call is TRBV6-4, the J call TRBJ2-1; the match to TRBD2 covers 7 bases. The V gene end was trimmed by 2 bases and the J gene end by 9 bases; junction bases not matched to a gene: 7. This CDR3 has 14 amino acids. Germline loops: CDR1 MRHNA, CDR2 SNTAGT.

This chain links TRBV13 with TRBJ1-3; TRBD1 matches at 8 bases. This CDR3 is built from 15 residues. Germline V gives CDR1 PRHDT, CDR2 FYEKMQ (reference sequence). Trimming removed 4 bases from V and 4 bases from J; junction bases left unmatched: 6. CDR3 sequence reads: CASSSRTGSGNTIYF. The DNA of the CDR3 is TGTGCCAGCAGCTCCCGGACAGGGTCAGGAAACACCATATATTTT.

The rearrangement joins TRBV28 to TRBJ2-7, with TRBD2 identical over 7 bases. V lost 7 bases to trimming and J lost 5 bases; unmatched junction nucleotides: 8. The V gene's germline CDR1 is MDHEN and CDR2 SYDVKM. The CDR3 is 13 residues long. In DNA, the CDR3 is TGTGCCAGCATAAGCGGGGCGCGAAACGAGCAGTACTTC. It translates to CASISGARNEQYF.

V is TRBV28 and J is TRBJ1-6, with 7 positions matching TRBD1. Germline-derived CDR1 and CDR2 are MDHEN and SYDVKM. J gave up 8 bases and V 10 bases, and 11 bases lay outside the gene matches. The CDR3 is made up of 14 amino acids. The CDR3 reads CATPETGYDSPLHF. In DNA form, the CDR3 reads TGTGCCACCCCAGAGACAGGGTACGATTCACCCCTCCACTTT.

The V call is TRBV5-6, the J call TRBJ2-7; 8 bases fit TRBD1. From germline, CDR1 is SGHDT and CDR2 YYEEEE. V shed 7 bases and J 2 bases; nucleotides not matched to a gene: 14. CDR3 length equals 16 residues. The DNA of the CDR3 is TGTGCCAGCGATACGATGACAGGGGCGCAGACCTACGAGCAGTACTTC. As protein: CASDTMTGAQTYEQYF.

The chain employs TRBV27 and TRBJ2-1; 12 positions match TRBD2. V trimming: 2 bases; J trimming: 3 bases; junction bases outside the gene matches: 26. CDR1 is MNHEY and CDR2 is SMNVEV in the germline V gene (reference sequence). CDR3 length: 24 residues. The CDR3 DNA sequence: TGTGCCAGCAGTTTAACGACCTACCCAACGGTAACTAGCGGGAGGTTCCTAAGCTACAATGAGCAGTTCTTC. Translating gives CASSLTTYPTVTSGRFLSYNEQFF.

The chain combines TRBV3-1 (or the pseudogene TRBV3-2) with TRBJ2-7, with TRBD1 matching 9 bases. The CDR3 totals 17 residues. Germline V lookup: CDR1 LGHDT, CDR2 YNNKEL (reference sequence). Trimming removed 4 bases from V and 4 bases from J; junction bases left unmatched: 14. The CDR3 region is CASSRGTGKGLRYEQYF. Written as DNA, the CDR3 is TGTGCCAGCAGCCGCGGGACAGGGAAAGGATTGCGTTACGAGCAGTACTTC.

This chain uses TRBV3-1 (or the pseudogene TRBV3-2) with TRBJ1-1; no definite D call. This CDR3 contains 14 residues. Trimming pared 1 base from V and 1 base from J, leaving 7 bases between. Germline CDR1 LGHDT, CDR2 YNNKEL (reference sequence). CDR3 sequence (DNA): TGTGCCAGCAGCCAAGGAGAACGGAACACTGAAGCTTTCTTT. Its protein product is CASSQGERNTEAFF.